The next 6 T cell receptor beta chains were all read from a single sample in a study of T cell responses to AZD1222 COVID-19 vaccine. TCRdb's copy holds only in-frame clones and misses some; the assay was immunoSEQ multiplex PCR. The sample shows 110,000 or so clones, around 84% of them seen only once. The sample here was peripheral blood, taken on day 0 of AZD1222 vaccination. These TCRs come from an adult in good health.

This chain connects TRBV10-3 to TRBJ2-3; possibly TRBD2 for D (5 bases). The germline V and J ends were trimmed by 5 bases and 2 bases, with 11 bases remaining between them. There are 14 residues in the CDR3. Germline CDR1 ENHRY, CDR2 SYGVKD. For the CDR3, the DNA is TGTGCCATCAGTCTCGGGGATACCACAGATACGCAGTATTTT. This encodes CAISLGDTTDTQYF.

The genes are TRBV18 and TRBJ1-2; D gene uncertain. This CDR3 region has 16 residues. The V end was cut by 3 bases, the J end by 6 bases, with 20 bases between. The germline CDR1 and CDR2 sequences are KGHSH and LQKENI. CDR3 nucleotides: TGTGCCAGCTCACCGAACTGGGTGAGGGAGGGCGATGGCTACACCTTC. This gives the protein CASSPNWVREGDGYTF.

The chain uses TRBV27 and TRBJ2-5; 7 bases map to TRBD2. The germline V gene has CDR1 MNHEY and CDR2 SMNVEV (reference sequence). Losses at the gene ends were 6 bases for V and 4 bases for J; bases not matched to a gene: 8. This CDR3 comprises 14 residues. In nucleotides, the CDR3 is TGTGCCAGCAGCCTTTGGGGGGAGGGAGAGACCCAGTACTTC. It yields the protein CASSLWGEGETQYF.

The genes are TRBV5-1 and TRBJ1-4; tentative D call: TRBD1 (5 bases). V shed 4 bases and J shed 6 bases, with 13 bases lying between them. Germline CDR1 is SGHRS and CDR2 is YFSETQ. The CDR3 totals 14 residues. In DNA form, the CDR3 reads TGCGCCAGCAGCATCGGAATGGGACATGAAAAACTGTTTTTT. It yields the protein CASSIGMGHEKLFF. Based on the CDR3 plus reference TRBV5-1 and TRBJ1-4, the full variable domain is KAGVTQTPRYLIKTRGQQVTLSCSPISGHRSVSWYQQTPGQGLQFLFEYFSETQRNKGNFPGRFSGRQFSNSRSEMNVSTLELGDSALYLCASSIGMGHEKLFFGSGTQLSVL.

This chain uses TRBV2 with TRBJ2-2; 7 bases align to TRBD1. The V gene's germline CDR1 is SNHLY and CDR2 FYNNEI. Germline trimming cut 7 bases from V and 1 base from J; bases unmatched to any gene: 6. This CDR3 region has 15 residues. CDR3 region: CASTPDRKNTGELFF. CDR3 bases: TGTGCCAGCACCCCGGACAGGAAGAACACCGGGGAGCTGTTTTTT.

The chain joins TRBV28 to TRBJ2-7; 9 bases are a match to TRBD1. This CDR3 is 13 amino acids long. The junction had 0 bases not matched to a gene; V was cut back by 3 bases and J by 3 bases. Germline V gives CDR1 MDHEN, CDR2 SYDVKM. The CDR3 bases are TGTGCCAGCAGTTTGGGACAGGGCTACGAGCAGTACTTC. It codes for CASSLGQGYEQYF.